The clone carrying this TCR beta chain was seen only a few times. What it binds is not known. A second PCR, run for roughly 7 to 11 cycles, used a sample-barcoded 5' primer plus a J-beta primer mix. There were at least 3 million CDR3-containing paired-end reads obtained from each sample. Each CDR3 protein is one row after TCRdb ran MiXCR on the 5' RACE reads. The sample consists of over 450,000 distinct CDR3 sequences, approximately 25% of them appearing once. This specimen belongs to a study of blood T cells in healthy people across ages. The CDR3 has 16 amino acids. Trimming removed 6 bases at V and 2 bases at J, with 17 bases between. CDR1 and CDR2 (germline): MGHRA, YSYEKL. General observations from the study: The percentage of naive T cells correlated strongly with TCR beta diversity. Roughly linear declines in TCR beta diversity per million T cells occurred with age.

In addition, the sample was reused for a study of T cells of mothers and their children. As reported in that work: The overlap seen between related mothers and children slightly exceeded that of unrelated pairs, though not significantly.

The sequence was collected from a boy between 10 and 17 years old in good health. Material: blood. The chain combines TRBV4-1 with TRBJ1-5; D remains unclear. The CDR3 reads CASRSIEGPGNQPQHF. The CDR3 nucleotides read TGCGCCAGCAGATCCATCGAAGGGCCGGGCAATCAGCCCCAGCATTTT.